Given below is one TCR beta chain in context. As yet, its antigen is unknown. From the approximately 110-subject validation cohort, which was separate from the approximately 700-subject first cohort, the donors were drawn. This entry is derived from a study of cytomegalovirus exposure and HLA in healthy donors. Findings of the study overall: Reports credit the classifier with highly specific, highly sensitive diagnosis of cytomegalovirus status. Researchers counted 164 TCR beta chains as cytomegalovirus-associated.

Germline CDR1 SNHLY, CDR2 FYNNEI. V was clipped by 4 bases and J by 3 bases, with 13 bases between them. This CDR3 spans 14 amino acids. Sequencing was performed with immunoSEQ multiplex PCR; in TCRdb, only in-frame clones are kept and a portion is missing. The sample has fewer than 400,000 clones; roughly 90% are singletons. The source is a man under 40 in good health and CMV-seronegative. This chain uses TRBV2 with TRBJ2-7, with a tentative D call TRBD1 (6 bases). Material for sequencing was PBMCs. The CDR3 sequence is CASSADRGYYEQYF. The CDR3 region has the DNA TGTGCCAGCAGTGCGGATAGGGGGTACTACGAGCAGTACTTC.